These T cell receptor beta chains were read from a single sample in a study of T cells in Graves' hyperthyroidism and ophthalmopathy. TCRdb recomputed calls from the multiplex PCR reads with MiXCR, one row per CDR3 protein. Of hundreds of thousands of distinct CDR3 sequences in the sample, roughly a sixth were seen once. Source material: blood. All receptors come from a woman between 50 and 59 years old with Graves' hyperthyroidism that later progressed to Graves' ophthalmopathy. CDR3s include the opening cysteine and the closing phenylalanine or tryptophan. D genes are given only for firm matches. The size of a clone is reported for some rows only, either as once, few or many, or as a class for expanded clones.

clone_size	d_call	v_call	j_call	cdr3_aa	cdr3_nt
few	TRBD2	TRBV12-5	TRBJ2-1	CASGLAPGLAGGRGYNEQFF	TGTGCTAGTGGTTTGGCTCCGGGACTAGCGGGGGGCCGTGGGTACAATGAGCAGTTCTTC
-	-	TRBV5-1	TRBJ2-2	CASSMYTPGQNTGELFF	TGCGCCAGCAGCATGTACACGCCGGGACAGAACACCGGGGAGCTGTTTTTT
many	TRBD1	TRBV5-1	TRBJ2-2	CASSLGQGASTGELFF	TGCGCCAGCAGCCTGGGACAGGGGGCTTCCACCGGGGAGCTGTTTTTT
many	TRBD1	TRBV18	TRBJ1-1	CASSPLRGRTRGTEAFF	TGTGCCAGCTCACCACTGAGGGGGCGGACGCGGGGCACTGAAGCTTTCTTT
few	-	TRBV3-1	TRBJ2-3	CASSQAGDTDTQYF	TGTGCCAGCAGCCAAGCCGGGGACACAGATACGCAGTATTTT
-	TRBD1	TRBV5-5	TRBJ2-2	CASSRTGGTSAGELFF	TGTGCCAGCAGTAGGACAGGGGGCACTTCAGCCGGGGAGCTGTTTTTT
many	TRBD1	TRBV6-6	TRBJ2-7	CASSYWDSSYEQYF	TGTGCCAGCAGTTACTGGGACAGCTCCTACGAGCAGTACTTC
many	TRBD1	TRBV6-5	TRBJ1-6	CASSYPSGTGASPLHF	TGTGCCAGCAGTTACCCCTCCGGGACAGGGGCTTCACCCCTCCACTTT
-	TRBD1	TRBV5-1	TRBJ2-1	CASSLVSRQGLIEQFF	TGCGCCAGCAGCTTGGTCTCGAGACAGGGTCTCATTGAGCAGTTCTTC
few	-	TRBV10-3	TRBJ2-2	CATGRNTGELFF	TGTGCCACGGGTCGGAACACCGGGGAGCTGTTTTTT
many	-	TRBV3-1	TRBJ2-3	CASSRTSDTQYF	TGTGCCAGCAGCCGAACTTCAGATACGCAGTATTTT
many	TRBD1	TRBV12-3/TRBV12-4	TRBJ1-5	CASRQGGGQPQHF	TGTGCCAGCAGGCAGGGGGGAGGTCAGCCCCAGCATTTT
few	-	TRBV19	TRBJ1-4	CASSSLQATNEKLFF	TGTGCCAGTAGTTCCTTACAGGCAACTAATGAAAAACTGTTTTTT
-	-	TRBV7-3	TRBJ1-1	CASSLGDYANTEAFF	TGTGCCAGCAGCTTAGGTGACTACGCGAACACTGAAGCTTTCTTT
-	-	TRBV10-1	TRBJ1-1	CASSESSGAEAFF	TGCGCCAGCAGTGAGTCCTCAGGCGCTGAAGCTTTCTTT
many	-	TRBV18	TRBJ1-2	CASSPRNYGYTF	TGTGCCAGCAGTCCCCGTAACTATGGCTACACCTTC
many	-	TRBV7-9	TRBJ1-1	CASSFLHTEAFF	TGTGCCAGCAGCTTCCTTCACACTGAAGCTTTCTTT
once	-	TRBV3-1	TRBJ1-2	CASSQDHRYGYTF	TGTGCCAGCAGCCAAGATCATCGGTATGGCTACACCTTC
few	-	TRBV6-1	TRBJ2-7	CASRSDTVTYEQYF	TGTGCCAGCAGATCGGACACGGTAACCTACGAGCAGTACTTC
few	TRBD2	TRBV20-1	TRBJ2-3	CSARDYDTGGYTDTQYF	TGCAGTGCTAGAGATTACGATACCGGGGGGTACACAGATACGCAGTATTTT